The source of this TCR beta chain is a study of T-cell memory formation after mild COVID-19 (dated by TCRdb to the early 2020s). Context from the whole study: TCR sequence clusters from the two donors were found to be largely donor specific. Longitudinal TCRalpha and TCRbeta repertoire sequencing tracked T-cell clones expanding and contracting after mild COVID-19 in a couple of donors. Two young, previously healthy adult volunteers, one female and one male, were included in the cohort. Points the paper makes about the study in general: Only a couple of mild cases were covered in the study, and larger cohorts including severe cases with pre-infection samples were considered necessary. Contracting CD4+ clones were located mainly in the CM and EM memory subsets, whereas CD8+ clones were found to be enriched in EMRA. Some responding clones were found in pre-infection memory, which suggests that pre-existing cross-reactive memory T cells took part in the SARS-CoV-2 response. The second-wave clones that peaked on day 37 were not confirmed to be SARS-CoV-2 specific. From day 15 to 85, contracting clones showed balanced CD4/CD8 phenotypes, whereas a second wave of clones that expanded from day 15 to 37 leaned towards CD4+.

For this clonotype: Its cognate antigen has yet to be identified. No much larger clone exists at a distance of one base, and base qualities are not known.

The sample was run on an Illumina NovaSeq 6000. Using 5'RACE with constant-segment primers, TCRalpha and TCRbeta cDNA libraries were constructed, with sample barcodes and unique molecular identifiers added in the process. RNA was extracted from every sample with Trizol reagent. Libraries were amplified in two PCR steps, with a second sample barcode and Illumina TruSeq adapters added in the second step. Libraries were sequenced on an Illumina NovaSeq with 2 x 150 bp paired-end reads. From the authors' description of their analysis: Reads were demultiplexed and collapsed into UMI-guided consensus sequences with migec v1.2.7. Using mixcr v2.1.11, the UMI consensuses were aligned to TRA and TRB V and J templates and assembled into clonotypes. Clonotypes were classified as expanded or contracted when called significant by both edgeR and NoisET, with noise models trained on biological replicates. For edgeR calls, a false discovery rate-adjusted p below 0.01 and a log2 fold-change threshold of 1 were applied. As an exploratory analysis of dynamics, max-normalized trajectories of the 1000 most abundant clonotypes were examined with PCA combined with hierarchical clustering. Separately sequenced CD4+ and CD8+ repertoires were used to assign the CD4 or CD8 phenotype of responding clones. TCRdb passed the public sequencing reads through fastp at Q25 and MiXCR, retaining productive beta sequences. Rows with one shared CDR3 protein collapse into an entry with the most common genes and DNA. The authors' filters were not applied to this entry. Within this sample are under 450,000 distinct CDR3 sequences, with 20% to 25% of them counted one time only. The ten largest clones add up to over 20% of the sample.

The CDR3 contains 14 residues, cysteine and valine counted. Only the CDR3 DNA is retained, 42 bases long and in frame from the first base. Between the V and J ends, shortened by 5 bases and 1 base respectively, the junction contains 12 bases. CDR1 is given as MNHEY and CDR2 as SVGAGI, both from the germline V gene. PBMCs were isolated by Ficoll-Paque density gradient centrifugation. This clonotype was obtained from a man between 18 and 29 years old who had mild COVID-19 (a few samples of this study predate the infection). The sample titles of this study are shuffled in the database, so cell type and time point are left out; the donor was told from shared clones. Sequencing was done on a sample of PBMCs or a T cell subset sorted from them (not recorded which). Recombination joined TRBV6-5 with TRBJ2-7; perhaps TRBD1 is the D gene, with 6 bases matching. The CDR3 region reads CASSPRTVSYEQYV. The bases read TGTGCCAGCAGTCCACGGACAGTATCCTACGAGCAGTACGTC.